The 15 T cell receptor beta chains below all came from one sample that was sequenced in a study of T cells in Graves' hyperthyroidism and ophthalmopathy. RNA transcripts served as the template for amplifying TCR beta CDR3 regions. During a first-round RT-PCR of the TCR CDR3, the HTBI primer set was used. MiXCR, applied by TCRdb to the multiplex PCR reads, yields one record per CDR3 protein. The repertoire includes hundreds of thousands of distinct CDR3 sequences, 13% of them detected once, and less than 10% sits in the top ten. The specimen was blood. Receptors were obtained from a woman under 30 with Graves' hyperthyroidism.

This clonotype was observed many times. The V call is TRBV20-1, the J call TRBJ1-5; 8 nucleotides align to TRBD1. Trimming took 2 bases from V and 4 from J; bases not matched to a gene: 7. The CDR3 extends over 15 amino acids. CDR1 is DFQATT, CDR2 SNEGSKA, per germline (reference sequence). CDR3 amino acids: CSARQGAAPNQPQHF. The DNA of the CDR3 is TGCAGTGCTAGACAGGGGGCAGCCCCAAATCAGCCCCAGCATTTT.

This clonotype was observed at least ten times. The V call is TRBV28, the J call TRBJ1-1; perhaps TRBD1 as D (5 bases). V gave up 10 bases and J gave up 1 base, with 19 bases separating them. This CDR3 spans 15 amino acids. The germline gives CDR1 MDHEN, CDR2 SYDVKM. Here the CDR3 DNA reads TGTGCCATCCTAGGCTCTCCGGGGGAGAACACTGAAGCTTTCTTT. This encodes CAILGSPGENTEAFF. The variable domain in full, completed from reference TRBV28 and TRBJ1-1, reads DVKVTQSSRYLVKRTGEKVFLECVQDMDHENMFWYRQDPGLGLRLIYFSYDVKMKEKGDIPEGYSVSREKKERFSLILESASTNQTSMYLCAILGSPGENTEAFFGQGTRLTVV.

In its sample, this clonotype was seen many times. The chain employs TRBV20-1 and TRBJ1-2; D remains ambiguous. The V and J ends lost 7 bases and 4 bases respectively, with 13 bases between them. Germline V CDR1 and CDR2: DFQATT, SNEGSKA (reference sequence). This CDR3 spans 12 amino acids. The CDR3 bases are TGCAGTGGAGGGAGCAACAGCTATGGCTACACCTTC. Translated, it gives CSGGSNSYGYTF.

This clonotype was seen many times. The CDR3 DNA follows: TGCAGTGCTAGAGATTGGAGACAGGGAAACTACAATGAGCAGTTCTTC. Protein product: CSARDWRQGNYNEQFF. The chain is built from TRBV20-1 and TRBJ2-1; 7 nucleotides agree with TRBD1. Germline trimming cut 0 bases from V and 3 bases from J; bases unmatched to any gene: 8. The CDR3 sequence is 16 residues long. CDR1 and CDR2 from the germline V gene are DFQATT and SNEGSKA (reference sequence).

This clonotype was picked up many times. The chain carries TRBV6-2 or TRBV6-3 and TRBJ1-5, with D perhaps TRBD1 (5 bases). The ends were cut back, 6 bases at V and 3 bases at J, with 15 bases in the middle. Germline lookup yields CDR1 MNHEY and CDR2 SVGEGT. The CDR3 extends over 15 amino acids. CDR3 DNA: TGTGCCAGCAGCCCGAGTATGGGGCTCAATCAGCCCCAGCATTTT. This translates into CASSPSMGLNQPQHF.

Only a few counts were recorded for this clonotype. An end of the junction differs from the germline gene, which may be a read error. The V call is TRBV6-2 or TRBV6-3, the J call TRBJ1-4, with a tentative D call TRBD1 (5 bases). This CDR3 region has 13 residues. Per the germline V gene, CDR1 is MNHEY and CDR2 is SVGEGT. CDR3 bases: TGTGCCAGCAGTGGGGACCCTAATGAAGAACTGTTTTTT. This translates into CASSGDPNEELFF.

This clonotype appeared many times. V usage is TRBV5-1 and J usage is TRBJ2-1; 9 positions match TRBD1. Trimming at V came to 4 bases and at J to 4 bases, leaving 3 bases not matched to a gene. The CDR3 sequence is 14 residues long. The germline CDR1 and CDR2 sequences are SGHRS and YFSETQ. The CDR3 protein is CASSQGQGYNEQFF. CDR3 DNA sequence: TGCGCCAGCAGCCAGGGACAGGGATACAATGAGCAGTTCTTC.

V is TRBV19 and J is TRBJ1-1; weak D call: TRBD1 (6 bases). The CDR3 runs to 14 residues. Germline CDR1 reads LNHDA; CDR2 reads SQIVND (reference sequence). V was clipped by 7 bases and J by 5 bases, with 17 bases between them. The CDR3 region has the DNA TGTGCCAGTACCATAGGTCCGGGGGCGACTGAAGCTTTCTTT. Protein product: CASTIGPGATEAFF.

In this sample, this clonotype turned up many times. The CDR3 is CASSTGGVVVETQYF. The CDR3 DNA reads as TGTGCCAGCAGTACGGGCGGTGTGGTTGTGGAGACCCAGTACTTC. The chain combines TRBV28 with TRBJ2-5; D call uncertain. The CDR3 is made up of 15 amino acids. Trimming stripped 5 bases from V and 5 bases from J, with 18 bases between. Germline CDR1 is MDHEN and CDR2 is SYDVKM.

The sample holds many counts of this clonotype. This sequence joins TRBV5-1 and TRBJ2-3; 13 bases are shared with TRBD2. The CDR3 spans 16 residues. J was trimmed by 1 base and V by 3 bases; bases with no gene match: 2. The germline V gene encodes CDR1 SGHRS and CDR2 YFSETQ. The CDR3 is CASSSGLAGRTDTQYF. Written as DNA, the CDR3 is TGCGCCAGCAGCTCGGGACTAGCGGGGCGCACAGATACGCAGTATTTT.

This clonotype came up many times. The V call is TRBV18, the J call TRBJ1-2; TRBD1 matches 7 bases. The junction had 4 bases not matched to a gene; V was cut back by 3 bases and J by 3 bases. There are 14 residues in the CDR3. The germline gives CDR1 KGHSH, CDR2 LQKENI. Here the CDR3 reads CASSPEGTDYGYTF. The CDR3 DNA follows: TGTGCCAGCTCACCGGAAGGGACAGACTATGGCTACACCTTC.

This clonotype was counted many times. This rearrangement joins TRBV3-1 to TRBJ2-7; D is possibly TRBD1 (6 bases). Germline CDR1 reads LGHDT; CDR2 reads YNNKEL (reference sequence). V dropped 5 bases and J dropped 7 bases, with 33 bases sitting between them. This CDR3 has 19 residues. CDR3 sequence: CASSSDKGFRDKAPGEQYF. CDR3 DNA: TGTGCCAGCAGCTCCGATAAGGGTTTCCGGGACAAGGCCCCTGGGGAGCAGTACTTC.

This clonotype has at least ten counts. The CDR3 reads CATSGDRGRETQYF. CDR3 nucleotide sequence: TGTGCCACCAGCGGGGACAGGGGGCGAGAGACCCAGTACTTC. This chain joins TRBV15 and TRBJ2-5; TRBD1 matches at 12 bases. Germline loops: CDR1 LNHNV, CDR2 YYDKDF (reference sequence). Trimming removed 5 bases from V and 4 bases from J; junction bases left unmatched: 2. The CDR3 contains 14 residues.

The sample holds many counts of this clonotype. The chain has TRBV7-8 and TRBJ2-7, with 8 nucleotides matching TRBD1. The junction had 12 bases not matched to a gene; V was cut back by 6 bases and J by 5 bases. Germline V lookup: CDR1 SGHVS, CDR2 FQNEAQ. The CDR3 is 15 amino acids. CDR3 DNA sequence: TGTGCCAGCAGATCCGACAGGGGCCAACTTCACGAGCAGTACTTC. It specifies CASRSDRGQLHEQYF.

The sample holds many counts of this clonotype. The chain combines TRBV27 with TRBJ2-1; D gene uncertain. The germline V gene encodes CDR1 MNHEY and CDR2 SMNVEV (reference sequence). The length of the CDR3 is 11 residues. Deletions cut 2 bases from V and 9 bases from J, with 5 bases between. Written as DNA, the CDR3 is TGTGCCAGCAGTTTAGGTCCTGAGCAGTTCTTC. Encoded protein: CASSLGPEQFF.